This T cell receptor beta chain is drawn from a study of blood T cell repertoires in COVID-19. A few counts support this clone. TCRdb's copy holds only in-frame clones and misses some; the assay was immunoSEQ multiplex PCR. The profile shows around 200,000 clones, about 87% of them singletons. The CDR3 consists of 13 residues. Trimming cost V 5 bases and J 5 bases; bases outside gene matches: 4. Germline lookup yields CDR1 LNHDA and CDR2 SQIVND (reference sequence). This clonotype was obtained from a man aged 18-30 years with active or convalescent COVID-19. The material sequenced was peripheral blood. The chain couples TRBV19 to TRBJ1-1, with TRBD1 matching over 8 bases. The CDR3 sequence: CASSAYRGTEAFF. The CDR3 DNA reads as TGTGCCAGTAGTGCATACAGGGGGACTGAAGCTTTCTTT.